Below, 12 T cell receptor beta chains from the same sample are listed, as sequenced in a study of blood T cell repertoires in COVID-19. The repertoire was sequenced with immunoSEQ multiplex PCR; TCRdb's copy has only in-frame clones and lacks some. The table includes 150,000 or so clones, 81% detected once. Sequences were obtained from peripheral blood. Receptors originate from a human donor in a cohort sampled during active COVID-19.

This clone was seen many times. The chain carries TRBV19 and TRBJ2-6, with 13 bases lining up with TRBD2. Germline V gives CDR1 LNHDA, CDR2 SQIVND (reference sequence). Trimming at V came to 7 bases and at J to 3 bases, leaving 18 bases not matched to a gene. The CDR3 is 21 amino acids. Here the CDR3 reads CASNTRPGLAGEKSGANVLTF. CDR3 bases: TGTGCCAGTAACACCCGCCCAGGACTAGCGGGGGAGAAAAGTGGGGCCAACGTCCTGACTTTC.

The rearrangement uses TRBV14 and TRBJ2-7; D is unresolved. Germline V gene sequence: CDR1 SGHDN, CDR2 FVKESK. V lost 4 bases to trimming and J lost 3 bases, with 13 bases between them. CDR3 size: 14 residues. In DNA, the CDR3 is TGTGCCAGCAGCCCGATACAGTTGAACTACGAGCAGTACTTC. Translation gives CASSPIQLNYEQYF. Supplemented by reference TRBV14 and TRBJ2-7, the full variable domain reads EAGVTQFPSHSVIEKGQTVTLRCDPISGHDNLYWYRRVMGKEIKFLLHFVKESKQDESGMPNNRFLAERTGGTYSTLKVQPAELEDSGVYFCASSPIQLNYEQYFGPGTRLTVT.

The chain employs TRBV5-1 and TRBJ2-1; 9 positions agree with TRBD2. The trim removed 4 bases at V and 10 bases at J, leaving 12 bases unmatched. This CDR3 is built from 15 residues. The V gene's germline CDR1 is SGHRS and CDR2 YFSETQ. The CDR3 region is CASSPTSGPSGEQFF. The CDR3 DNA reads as TGCGCCAGCAGCCCGACTAGCGGTCCCTCTGGGGAGCAGTTCTTC. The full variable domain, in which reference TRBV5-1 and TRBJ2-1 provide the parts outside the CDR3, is KAGVTQTPRYLIKTRGQQVTLSCSPISGHRSVSWYQQTPGQGLQFLFEYFSETQRNKGNFPGRFSGRQFSNSRSEMNVSTLELGDSALYLCASSPTSGPSGEQFFGPGTRLTVL.

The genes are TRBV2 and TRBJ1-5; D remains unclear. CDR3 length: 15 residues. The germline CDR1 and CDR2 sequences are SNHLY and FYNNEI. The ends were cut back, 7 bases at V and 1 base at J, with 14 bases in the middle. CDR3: CASTGGKGSNQPQHF. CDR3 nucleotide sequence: TGTGCCAGCACTGGAGGCAAAGGAAGCAATCAGCCCCAGCATTTT.

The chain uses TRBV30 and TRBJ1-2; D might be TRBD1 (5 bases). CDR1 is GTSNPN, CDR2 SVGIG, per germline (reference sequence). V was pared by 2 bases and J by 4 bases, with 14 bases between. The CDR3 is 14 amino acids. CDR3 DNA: TGTGCCTGGAGTAGCAGGGAGGGTGGCTATGGCTACACCTTC. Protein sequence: CAWSSREGGYGYTF.

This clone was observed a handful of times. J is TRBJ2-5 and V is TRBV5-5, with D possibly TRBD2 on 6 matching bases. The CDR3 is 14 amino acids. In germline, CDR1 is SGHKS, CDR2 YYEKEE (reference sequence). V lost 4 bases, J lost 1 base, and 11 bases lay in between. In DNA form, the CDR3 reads TGTGCCAGCAGCCCGGGGACTGGCCAAGAGACCCAGTACTTC. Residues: CASSPGTGQETQYF. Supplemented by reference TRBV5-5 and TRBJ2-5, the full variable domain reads DAGVTQSPTHLIKTRGQQVTLRCSPISGHKSVSWYQQVLGQGPQFIFQYYEKEERGRGNFPDRFSARQFPNYSSELNVNALLLGDSALYLCASSPGTGQETQYFGPGTRLLVL.

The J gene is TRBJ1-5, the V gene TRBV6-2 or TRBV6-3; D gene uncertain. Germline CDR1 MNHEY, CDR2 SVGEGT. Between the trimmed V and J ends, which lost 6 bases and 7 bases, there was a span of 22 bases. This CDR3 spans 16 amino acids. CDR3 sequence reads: CASSVTGLAESQPQHF. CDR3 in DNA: TGTGCCAGCAGCGTTACGGGTTTGGCAGAGTCCCAGCCCCAGCATTTT.

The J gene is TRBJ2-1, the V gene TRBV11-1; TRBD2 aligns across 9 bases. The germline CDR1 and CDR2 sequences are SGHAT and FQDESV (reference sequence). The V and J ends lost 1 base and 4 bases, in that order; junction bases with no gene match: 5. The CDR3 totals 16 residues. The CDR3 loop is CASSLDWLAGYNEQFF. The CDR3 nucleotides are TGTGCCAGCAGCTTAGATTGGCTAGCGGGGTACAATGAGCAGTTCTTC.

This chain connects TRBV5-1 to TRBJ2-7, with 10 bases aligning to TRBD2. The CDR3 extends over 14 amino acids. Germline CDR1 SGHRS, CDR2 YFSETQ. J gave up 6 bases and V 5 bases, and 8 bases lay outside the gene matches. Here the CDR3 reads CASRREIAGGEQYF. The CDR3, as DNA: TGCGCCAGCAGAAGGGAGATAGCGGGGGGCGAGCAGTACTTC. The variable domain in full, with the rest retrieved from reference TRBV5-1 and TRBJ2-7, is KAGVTQTPRYLIKTRGQQVTLSCSPISGHRSVSWYQQTPGQGLQFLFEYFSETQRNKGNFPGRFSGRQFSNSRSEMNVSTLELGDSALYLCASRREIAGGEQYFGPGTRLTVT.

The CDR3 protein is CASSLSRSGRGVETQYF. The CDR3 coding sequence is TGTGCCAGCAGCTTATCGCGGAGCGGGAGGGGTGTTGAGACCCAGTACTTC. The gene calls are TRBV5-6 and TRBJ2-5; 10 positions agree with TRBD2. Trimming took 2 bases from V and 5 from J; bases not matched to a gene: 12. This CDR3 is 17 amino acids long. The germline CDR1 and CDR2 sequences are SGHDT and YYEEEE. Looking up the rest from reference TRBV5-6 and TRBJ2-5 gives the full variable domain: DAGVTQSPTHLIKTRGQQVTLRCSPKSGHDTVSWYQQALGQGPQFIFQYYEEEERQRGNFPDRFSGHQFPNYSSELNVNALLLGDSALYLCASSLSRSGRGVETQYFGPGTRLLVL.

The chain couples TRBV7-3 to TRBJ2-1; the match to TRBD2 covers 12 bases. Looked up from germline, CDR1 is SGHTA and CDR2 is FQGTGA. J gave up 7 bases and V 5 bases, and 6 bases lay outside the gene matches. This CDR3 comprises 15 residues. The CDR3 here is CASSPLAGGRNEQFF. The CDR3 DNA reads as TGTGCCAGCAGCCCACTAGCGGGAGGCCGTAATGAGCAGTTCTTC.

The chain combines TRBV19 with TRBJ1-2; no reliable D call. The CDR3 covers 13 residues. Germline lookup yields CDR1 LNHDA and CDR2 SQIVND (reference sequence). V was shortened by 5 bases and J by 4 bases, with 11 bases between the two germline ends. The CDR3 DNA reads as TGTGCCAGTAGTTGGTCCGCCGGCTATGGCTACACCTTC. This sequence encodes CASSWSAGYGYTF.